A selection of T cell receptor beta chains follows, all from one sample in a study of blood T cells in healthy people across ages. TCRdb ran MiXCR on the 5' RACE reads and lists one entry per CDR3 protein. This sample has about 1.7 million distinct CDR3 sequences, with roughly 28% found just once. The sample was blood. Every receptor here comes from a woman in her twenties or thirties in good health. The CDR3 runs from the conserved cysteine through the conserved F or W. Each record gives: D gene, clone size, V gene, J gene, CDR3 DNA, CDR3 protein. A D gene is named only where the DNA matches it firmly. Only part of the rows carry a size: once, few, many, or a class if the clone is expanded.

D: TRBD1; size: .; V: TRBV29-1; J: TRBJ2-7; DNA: TGCAGCGTTGAAAGTGGGCAGGGGGCCACCTACGAGCAGTACTTC; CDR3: CSVESGQGATYEQYF
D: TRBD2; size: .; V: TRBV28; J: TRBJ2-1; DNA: TGTGCCAGCAGTCCTACTGTCAGACTAGCGGCGTATTACAATGGGCAGTTCTTC; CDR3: CASSPTVRLAAYYNGQFF
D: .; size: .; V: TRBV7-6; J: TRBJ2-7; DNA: TGTGCCAGCAGCTTTGCGCGGCCCGCCTTTAACGAGCAGTACTTC; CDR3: CASSFARPAFNEQYF
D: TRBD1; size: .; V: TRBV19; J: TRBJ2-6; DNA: TGTGCCAGTAGTATCCAGGGGGCCGACGTCCTGACTTTC; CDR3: CASSIQGADVLTF
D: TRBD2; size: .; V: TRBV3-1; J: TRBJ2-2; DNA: TGTGCCAGCAGCCAAGAGGCTAGCGGGGGGCCGACCGGGGAGCTGTTTTTT; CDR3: CASSQEASGGPTGELFF
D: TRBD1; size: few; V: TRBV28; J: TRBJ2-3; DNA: TGTGCCAGCAGTTTATGGAGAAGTCAGGCAGGGGGTCACACAGATACGCAGTATTTT; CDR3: CASSLWRSQAGGHTDTQYF
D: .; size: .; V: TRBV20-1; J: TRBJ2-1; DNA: TGCAGTGCTAGTTCACAGATCTACAATGAGCAGTTCTTC; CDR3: CSASSQIYNEQFF
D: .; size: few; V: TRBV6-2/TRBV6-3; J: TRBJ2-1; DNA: TGTGCCAGCTTCGGAGCTCACGGAGGGAATGAGCAGTTCTTC; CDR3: CASFGAHGGNEQFF
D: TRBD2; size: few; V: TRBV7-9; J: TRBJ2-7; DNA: TGTGCCAGCAGCTCGCGGGAGGGGAGCTCCTGCGAGCAGTACTTC; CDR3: CASSSREGSSCEQYF
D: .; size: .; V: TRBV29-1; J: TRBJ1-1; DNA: TGCAGCGTTGAAGTCGGGCGGGAAGCTTTCTTT; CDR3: CSVEVGREAFF
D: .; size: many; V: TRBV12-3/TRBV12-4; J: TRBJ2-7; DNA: TGTGCCAGCAGCAGGACAGCCTTGGAGCAGTACTTC; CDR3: CASSRTALEQYF
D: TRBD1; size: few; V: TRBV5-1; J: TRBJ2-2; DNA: TGCGCCAGCAGTTCATTTCCGGGACAGGGCGGAGGGGAGCTGTTTTTT; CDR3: CASSSFPGQGGGELFF
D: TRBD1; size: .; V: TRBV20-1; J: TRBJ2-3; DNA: TGCAGTGCGGCCGACAGGGTAGATACGCAGTATTTT; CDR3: CSAADRVDTQYF
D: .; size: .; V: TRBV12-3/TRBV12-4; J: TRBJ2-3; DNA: TGTGCCACCGCTCGGGCAGAATTCACAGATACGCAGTATTTT; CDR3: CATARAEFTDTQYF
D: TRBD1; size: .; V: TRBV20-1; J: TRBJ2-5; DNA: TGCAGTGCTGGGACAGGGGTTGGAGAGACCCAGTACTTC; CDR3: CSAGTGVGETQYF
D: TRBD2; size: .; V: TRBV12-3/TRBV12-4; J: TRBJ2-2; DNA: TGTGCCAGCAGTGCAACTAGCGGTCAGGGCACCGGGGAGCTGTTTTTT; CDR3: CASSATSGQGTGELFF
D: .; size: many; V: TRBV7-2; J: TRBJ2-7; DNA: TGTGCCAGCAGCTTATCGGGCGGAAACTCCTACGAGCAGTACTTC; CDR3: CASSLSGGNSYEQYF
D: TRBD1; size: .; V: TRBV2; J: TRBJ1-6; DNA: TGTGCCAGCAGGCCGACAGGGCAGTCACCCCTCCACTTT; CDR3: CASRPTGQSPLHF
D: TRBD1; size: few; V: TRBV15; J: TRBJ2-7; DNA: TGTGCCACCAGGGACAGGGTTGGGTACGAGCAGTACTTC; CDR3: CATRDRVGYEQYF
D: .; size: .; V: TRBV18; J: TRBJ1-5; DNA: TGTGCCAGCTCACCAGCCTTTCAGGGTCAGCCCCAGCATTTT; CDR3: CASSPAFQGQPQHF
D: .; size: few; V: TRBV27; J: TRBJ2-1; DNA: TGTGCCAGCAGTTTCGTTAGCCGGGGAAACAATGAGCAGTTCTTC; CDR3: CASSFVSRGNNEQFF
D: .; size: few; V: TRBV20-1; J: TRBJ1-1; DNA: TGCAGTGCTGTAAGAGGGACTGAAGCTTTCTTT; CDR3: CSAVRGTEAFF
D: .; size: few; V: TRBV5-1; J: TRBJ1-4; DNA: TGCGCCAGCAGCTGGGGCGCCTCGGCTGAAAAACTGTTTTTT; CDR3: CASSWGASAEKLFF
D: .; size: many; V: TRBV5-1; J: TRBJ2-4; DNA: TGCGCCAGCAGCCTTGGACGGTCGCAGAACATTCAGTACTTC; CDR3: CASSLGRSQNIQYF
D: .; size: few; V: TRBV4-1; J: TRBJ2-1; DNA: TGCGCCAGCAGCCAAGCGGGGGTCAAGGGTGAGCAGTTCTTC; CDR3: CASSQAGVKGEQFF
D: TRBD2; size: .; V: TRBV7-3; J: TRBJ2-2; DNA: TGTGCCAGCAGCTTATGGGCGGGGGGAGGCACCGGGGAGCTGTTTTTT; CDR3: CASSLWAGGGTGELFF
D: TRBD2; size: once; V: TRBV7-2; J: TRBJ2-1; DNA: TGTGCCAGCAGCCAACTAGCGGGAGTGAACAATGAGCAGTTCTTC; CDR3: CASSQLAGVNNEQFF
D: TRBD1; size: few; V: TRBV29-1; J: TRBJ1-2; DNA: TGCAGCGTTGAAGGGGACAGCGATGGCTACACCTTC; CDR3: CSVEGDSDGYTF
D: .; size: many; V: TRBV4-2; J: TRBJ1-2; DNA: TGTGCCAGCAGCCAAGATTCCTCATATGTTCCCTATGGCTACACCTTC; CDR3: CASSQDSSYVPYGYTF
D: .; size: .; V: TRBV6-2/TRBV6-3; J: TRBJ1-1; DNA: TGTGCCACGAGGGGGGCCCCGCGAATGAACACTGAAGCTTTCTTT; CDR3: CATRGAPRMNTEAFF
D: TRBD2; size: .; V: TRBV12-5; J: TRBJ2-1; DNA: TGTGCTAGTGGTTTGGGCACTAGCGCCCCAGGGACCCAGTTCTTC; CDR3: CASGLGTSAPGTQFF
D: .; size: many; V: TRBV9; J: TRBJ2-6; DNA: TGTGCCAGCAGCGTGGCAGGGTTCTCTGGGGCCAACGTCCTGACTTTC; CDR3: CASSVAGFSGANVLTF
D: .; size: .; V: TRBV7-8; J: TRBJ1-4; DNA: TGTGCCAGCAGACGGGGCCTCTCAAATGAAAAACGGTTTTTT; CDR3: CASRRGLSNEKRFF
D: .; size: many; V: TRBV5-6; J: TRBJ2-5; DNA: TGTGCCAGCAGCTTGGTAAGGGGCCGCGGAGAGACCCAGTACTTC; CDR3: CASSLVRGRGETQYF
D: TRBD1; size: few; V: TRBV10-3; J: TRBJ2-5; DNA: TGTGCCATCAGTACACAGGGGCAAGAGACCCAGTACTTC; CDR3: CAISTQGQETQYF
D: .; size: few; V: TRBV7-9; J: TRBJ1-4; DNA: TGTGCCAGCAGCCTAACAGAGGGAAAACTGTTTTTT; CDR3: CASSLTEGKLFF
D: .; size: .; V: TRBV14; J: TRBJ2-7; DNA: TGTGCCAGCAGCCAAGATAGGCGGAATTGGTACTTC; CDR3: CASSQDRRNWYF
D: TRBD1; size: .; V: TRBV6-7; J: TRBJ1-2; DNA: TGTGCCAGCAGTTCCCCCGGGACAGGGGCCGATTATGGCTACACCTTC; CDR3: CASSSPGTGADYGYTF
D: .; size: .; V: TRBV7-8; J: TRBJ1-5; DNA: TGTGCCACCCTCCAGGGCAGCACTTATAGCAATCAGCCCCAGCATTTT; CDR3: CATLQGSTYSNQPQHF
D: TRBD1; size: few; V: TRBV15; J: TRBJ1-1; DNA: TGTGCCACCAGCAGAGGTGGGGGACAGGGGGCGAACACTGAAGCTTTCTTT; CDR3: CATSRGGGQGANTEAFF